This passage covers 24 T cell receptor beta chains from one sample sequenced in a study of human T cells and chemical hapten exposure. Time point defined: pre-sensitization, week 0. The treatment was: therapeutic diphenylcyclopropenone sensitization with weekly scalp DPC. TCRdb redid the calling of the RACE reads with MiXCR, one entry per CDR3 protein. The sample lists 300,000 to 450,000 distinct CDR3 sequences; over 5% were seen once. The specimen was whole blood, collected in connection with sensitization to the hapten diphenylcyclopropenone (DPC). The source of these receptors is a young woman with alopecia areata. Some clones in this sample may be carry-over from other donors' samples.

This clonotype was seen at least ten times. The chain employs TRBV19 and TRBJ1-2, with D possibly TRBD1 on 6 matching bases. Trimming pared 4 bases from V and 6 bases from J, leaving 18 bases between. The CDR3 covers 15 residues. Germline CDR1 reads LNHDA; CDR2 reads SQIVND (reference sequence). The CDR3 is CASSSEGQPGDGYTF. In nucleotides, the CDR3 is TGTGCCAGTAGTAGCGAAGGACAGCCTGGCGATGGCTACACCTTC.

For the CDR3, the DNA is TGTGCCAGCAGCCAAGATTCGGGGGCGAGAAATTCACCCCTCCACTTT. Translated: CASSQDSGARNSPLHF. This sequence joins TRBV3-1 and TRBJ1-6, with D possibly TRBD1 on 6 matching bases. This CDR3 is 16 amino acids long. Germline values: CDR1 LGHDT, CDR2 YNNKEL (reference sequence). The V and J ends lost 0 bases and 7 bases respectively, with 13 bases between them. Looking up the rest from reference TRBV3-1 and TRBJ1-6 gives the full variable domain: DTAVSQTPKYLVTQMGNDKSIKCEQNLGHDTMYWYKQDSKKFLKIMFSYNNKELIINETVPNRFSPKSPDKAHLNLHINSLELGDSAVYFCASSQDSGARNSPLHFGNGTRLTVT.

This clonotype was detected many times. The chain combines TRBV29-1 with TRBJ2-7; tentatively, D is TRBD1 (6 bases). This CDR3 is built from 14 residues. Trimming pared 6 bases from V and 6 bases from J, leaving 21 bases between. The germline gives CDR1 SQVTM, CDR2 ANQGSEA. CDR3 sequence: CSVQYPRGQLEQYF. CDR3 bases: TGCAGCGTACAATACCCCCGCGGACAGCTCGAGCAGTACTTC.

This clonotype was detected many times. This rearrangement joins TRBV12-3 or TRBV12-4 to TRBJ1-5; possible D gene TRBD1, 6 bases. V lost 3 bases and J lost 0, with 12 bases in between. The CDR3 contains 16 residues. The CDR3 coding sequence is TGTGCCAGCAGTTTTTCACAGGGTTATAGCAATCAGCCCCAGCATTTT. Translating it yields CASSFSQGYSNQPQHF.

This clonotype showed up many times. The CDR3 here is CAISSAGPEAFF. CDR3 bases: TGTGCCATCAGCTCGGCAGGGCCTGAAGCTTTCTTT. The chain links TRBV10-3 to TRBJ1-1; a possible D gene is TRBD1 (5 bases). Germline V gene data show CDR1 as ENHRY and CDR2 as SYGVKD. CDR3 length: 12 amino acids. Trimming stripped 6 bases from V and 6 bases from J, with 11 bases between.

This clonotype was seen a handful of times. V usage is TRBV20-1 and J usage is TRBJ2-5; 11 bases agree with TRBD2. Germline CDR1 reads DFQATT; CDR2 reads SNEGSKA (reference sequence). V shed 3 bases and J 4 bases; nucleotides not matched to a gene: 4. The CDR3 is 14 amino acids. CDR3 region: CSARTSGERETQYF. The CDR3 region has the DNA TGCAGTGCTAGGACTAGCGGGGAGAGAGAGACCCAGTACTTC.

This clonotype has just a few counts. The chain has TRBV18 and TRBJ1-2; tentatively, D is TRBD1 (6 bases). V lost 3 bases, J lost 4 bases, and 21 bases lay in between. CDR3 length equals 17 residues. Germline V gene sequence: CDR1 KGHSH, CDR2 LQKENI. The CDR3 protein is CASSPSGQGGSLYGYTF. The CDR3 nucleotides are TGTGCCAGCTCACCTTCTGGCCAAGGGGGATCCCTCTATGGCTACACCTTC.

The rearrangement links TRBV6-1 to TRBJ2-3; no clear D. The CDR3 length is 13 residues. CDR1 is MNHNS, CDR2 SASEGT, per germline. V lost 0 bases and J 2 bases, leaving 3 bases between the germline ends. The CDR3 protein is CASSEADTDTQYF. The CDR3 nucleotides read TGTGCCAGCAGTGAAGCGGACACAGATACGCAGTATTTT.

This chain uses TRBV6-2 or TRBV6-3 with TRBJ1-6; a weak D match, TRBD1 (5 bases). This CDR3 spans 15 amino acids. CDR1 and CDR2 from the germline V gene are MNHEY and SVGEGT. The V and J ends lost 2 bases and 9 bases respectively, with 14 bases between them. CDR3 sequence reads: CASSYVREEVSPLHF. The CDR3 nucleotides are TGTGCCAGCAGTTACGTCAGGGAGGAAGTTTCACCCCTCCACTTT.

This clonotype has at least ten counts. The chain is built from TRBV7-9 and TRBJ2-3, with D uncertain. Trimming pared 4 bases from V and 3 bases from J, leaving 14 bases between. The CDR3 sequence is 15 residues long. Germline V gene sequence: CDR1 SEHNR, CDR2 FQNEAQ (reference sequence). The CDR3 coding sequence is TGTGCCAGCAGCTCCGCGGCGGCCGGGACAGATACGCAGTATTTT. It translates to CASSSAAAGTDTQYF.

This clonotype was recorded many times. The chain has TRBV5-1 and TRBJ2-3; TRBD1 aligns across 10 bases. The CDR3 is made up of 15 amino acids. CDR1 is SGHRS and CDR2 is YFSETQ in the germline V gene. V trimming: 4 bases; J trimming: 4 bases; junction bases outside the gene matches: 6. CDR3 loop: CASSAGQGLPDTQYF. The DNA for the CDR3 is TGCGCCAGCAGCGCGGGACAGGGGCTCCCAGATACGCAGTATTTT.

This clonotype was counted a few times. The chain uses TRBV11-2 and TRBJ1-6, with a weak D call TRBD1 (6 bases). The CDR3 is made up of 15 amino acids. V lost 0 bases, J lost 13 bases, and 16 bases lay in between. Germline lookup yields CDR1 SGHAT and CDR2 FQNNGV. The CDR3 coding sequence is TGTGCCAGCAGCTTAGAGTGGGGCCCGACAGGCCCCCTCCACTTT. It specifies CASSLEWGPTGPLHF.

This clonotype was counted at least ten times. J is TRBJ2-7 and V is TRBV6-2 or TRBV6-3; no clear D. Per the germline V gene, CDR1 is MNHEY and CDR2 is SVGEGT. Between the trimmed V and J ends, which lost 6 bases and 2 bases, there was a span of 17 bases. This CDR3 has 15 residues. Written as DNA, the CDR3 is TGTGCCAGCAGCTACCCCAGGTCCACCGCCTACGAGCAGTACTTC. Amino acid sequence: CASSYPRSTAYEQYF.

This clonotype was seen a handful of times. The chain recombines TRBV7-2 with TRBJ2-3, with D tentatively TRBD2 (6 bases). With 1 base removed from V and 0 bases from J, the gap between germline ends came to 11 bases. Germline V gene sequence: CDR1 SGHTA, CDR2 FQGNSA. The CDR3 totals 16 residues. CDR3 in DNA: TGTGCCAGCAGCTTAGGGGCGGGACCTAGCACAGATACGCAGTATTTT. It codes for CASSLGAGPSTDTQYF.

Only a few counts were recorded for this clonotype. The chain's CDR3 is CASRELWGENTGELFF. The CDR3 nucleotides are TGTGCCAGCAGGGAACTATGGGGGGAGAACACCGGGGAGCTGTTTTTT. The chain is built from TRBV12-3 or TRBV12-4 and TRBJ2-2; D perhaps matches TRBD2 (6 bases). Deletions cut 6 bases from V and 1 base from J, with 15 bases between. The length of the CDR3 is 16 residues.

This clonotype was recorded at least ten times. V and J are TRBV4-2 and TRBJ2-3; 12 bases match TRBD1. CDR3 length: 17 amino acids. The trim removed 5 bases at V and 6 bases at J, leaving 12 bases unmatched. Germline loops: CDR1 LGHNA, CDR2 YNFKEQ. The CDR3 DNA is TGTGCCAGCAGCATGGGACAGGGGGCGGGAAATCGGGATACGCAGTATTTT. Its protein product is CASSMGQGAGNRDTQYF.

The chain couples TRBV20-1 to TRBJ1-6; TRBD1 agrees at 10 bases. V gave up 3 bases and J gave up 9 bases; unmatched junction bases: 5. There are 14 residues in the CDR3. The V gene's germline CDR1 is DFQATT and CDR2 SNEGSKA (reference sequence). The CDR3 spells CSASVDRGPSPLHF. DNA for the CDR3: TGCAGTGCTAGCGTTGACAGGGGGCCTTCACCCCTCCACTTT.

This clonotype was seen at least ten times. V usage is TRBV2 and J usage is TRBJ2-3, with 9 bases aligning to TRBD2. Unmatched junction bases numbered 19, after V lost 5 bases and J lost 10 bases. This CDR3 has 17 amino acids. Germline assignment: CDR1 SNHLY and CDR2 FYNNEI. The CDR3 DNA is TGTGCCAGCAGTCCAAGCGGGTTAGCGGGGGCCCAGGCGGCGCAGTATTTT. This translates into CASSPSGLAGAQAAQYF.

This clonotype showed up many times. The rearrangement joins TRBV4-3 to TRBJ1-2, with D perhaps TRBD1 (6 bases). V was shortened by 0 bases and J by 6 bases, with 14 bases between the two germline ends. The germline CDR1 and CDR2 sequences are LGHNA and YSLEER. CDR3 size: 15 residues. The CDR3 DNA is TGCGCCAGCAGCCAAGATTCGGGGGGCCGGGATGGCTACACCTTC. This sequence encodes CASSQDSGGRDGYTF.

This clonotype was counted at least ten times. This chain connects TRBV24-1 to TRBJ1-1, with D hard to call. In germline, CDR1 is KGHDR, CDR2 SFDVKD. Trimming took off 7 bases at V and 3 bases at J, with 5 bases between the two ends. The CDR3 consists of 11 residues. The CDR3 spells CATRQYTEAFF. CDR3 sequence (DNA): TGTGCCACCAGGCAGTACACTGAAGCTTTCTTT.

This clonotype was counted ten times or more. V and J are TRBV12-3 or TRBV12-4 and TRBJ1-5; no definite D call. The CDR3 totals 14 residues. V lost 6 bases to trimming and J lost 5 bases, with 14 bases between them. In DNA form, the CDR3 reads TGTGCCAGCAGACACCGGGATGGCGATCAGCCCCAGCATTTT. It encodes CASRHRDGDQPQHF.

The chain recombines TRBV20-1 with TRBJ1-4; no reliable D call. This CDR3 comprises 15 residues. V lost 2 bases to trimming and J lost 8 bases, with 18 bases between them. Germline V gene lookup returns CDR1 DFQATT and CDR2 SNEGSKA (reference sequence). The CDR3 nucleotides read TGCAGTGCTAGATTTCCCACGCCAAACGGCGAAAAACTGTTTTTT. Translating gives CSARFPTPNGEKLFF.

The chain carries TRBV20-1 and TRBJ2-3; D is possibly TRBD2 (7 bases). The germline gives CDR1 DFQATT, CDR2 SNEGSKA (reference sequence). V lost 2 bases and J lost 6, with 12 bases in between. This CDR3 spans 13 amino acids. The CDR3 DNA is TGCAGTGCTAGATTTGCGGGGGCCGATACGCAGTATTTT. The encoded protein is CSARFAGADTQYF.

This clonotype was seen repeatedly, ten times or more. The rearrangement joins TRBV6-6 to TRBJ2-1; D might be TRBD2 (6 bases). The CDR3 contains 12 residues. Germline V CDR1 and CDR2: MNHNY, SVGAGI (reference sequence). Trimming removed 4 bases from V and 9 bases from J, with 10 bases in between. The CDR3 loop is CASSWTGGEQFF. In DNA, the CDR3 is TGTGCCAGCAGTTGGACCGGGGGTGAGCAGTTCTTC.